The subject of this entry is one TCR beta chain. The record originates from a study of blood T cell repertoires in COVID-19. As for the study in general: The study drew acute and convalescent COVID-19 samples from the United States, Italy and Spain. PBMCs, B-cell-depleted T cells, or T cells provided the cDNA or gDNA that made up the material.

Trimming removed 1 base at V and 4 bases at J, with 13 bases between. Germline V lookup: CDR1 SGHTA, CDR2 FQGNSA. The CDR3 is 15 amino acids. Original analysis: Scientists estimated how many nucleated cells there were by amplifying reference gene primers. The repertoire was sequenced with immunoSEQ multiplex PCR; TCRdb's copy has only in-frame clones and lacks some. V, J and clone size reflect that table, while D and trimming were determined from the DNA. This table holds more than 140,000 clones, approximately 80% found once. Sequences were obtained from peripheral blood. The TCR sequence derives from a woman between 45 and 65 years old in a cohort sampled during active or convalescent COVID-19. The chain employs TRBV7-2 and TRBJ1-2, with a possible D match to TRBD1 (5 bases). The CDR3 spells CASSLVTALSYGYTF. The CDR3 nucleotides are TGTGCCAGCAGCTTAGTGACAGCCCTTTCCTATGGCTACACCTTC.